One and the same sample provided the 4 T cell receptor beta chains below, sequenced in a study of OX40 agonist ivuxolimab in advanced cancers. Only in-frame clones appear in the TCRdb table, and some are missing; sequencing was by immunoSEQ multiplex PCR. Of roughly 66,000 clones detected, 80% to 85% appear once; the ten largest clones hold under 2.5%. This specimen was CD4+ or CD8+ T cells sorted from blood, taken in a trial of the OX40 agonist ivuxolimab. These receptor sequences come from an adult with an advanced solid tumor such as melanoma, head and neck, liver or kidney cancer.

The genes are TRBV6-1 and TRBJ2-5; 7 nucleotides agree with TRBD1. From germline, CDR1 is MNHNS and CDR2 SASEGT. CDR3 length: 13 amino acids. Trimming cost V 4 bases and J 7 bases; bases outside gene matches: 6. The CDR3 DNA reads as TGTGCCAGCAGTGTCCGGGACAGCGGGACCCAGTACTTC. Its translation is CASSVRDSGTQYF.

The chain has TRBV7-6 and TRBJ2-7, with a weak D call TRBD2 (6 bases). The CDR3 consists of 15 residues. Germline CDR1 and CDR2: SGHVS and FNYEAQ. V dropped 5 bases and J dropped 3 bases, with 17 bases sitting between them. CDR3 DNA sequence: TGTGCCAGCAGCCGGGTTGGGGGGAGTGGCTACGAGCAGTACTTC. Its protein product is CASSRVGGSGYEQYF.

The CDR3 reads CASSLVGRALEQYF. CDR3 in DNA: TGTGCCAGCAGCTTGGTGGGGAGGGCCCTTGAGCAGTACTTC. The rearrangement links TRBV5-4 to TRBJ2-7, with 7 bases fitting TRBD2. The length of the CDR3 is 14 residues. Germline CDR1 is SGHNT and CDR2 is YYREEE (reference sequence). Trimming cost V 0 bases and J 7 bases; bases outside gene matches: 7.

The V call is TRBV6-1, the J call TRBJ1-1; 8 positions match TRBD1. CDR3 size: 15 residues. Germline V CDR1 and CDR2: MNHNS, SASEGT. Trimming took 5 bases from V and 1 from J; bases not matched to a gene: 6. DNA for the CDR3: TGTGCCAGCAGTCCAACCGGGACAGGGAACACTGAAGCTTTCTTT. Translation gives CASSPTGTGNTEAFF.